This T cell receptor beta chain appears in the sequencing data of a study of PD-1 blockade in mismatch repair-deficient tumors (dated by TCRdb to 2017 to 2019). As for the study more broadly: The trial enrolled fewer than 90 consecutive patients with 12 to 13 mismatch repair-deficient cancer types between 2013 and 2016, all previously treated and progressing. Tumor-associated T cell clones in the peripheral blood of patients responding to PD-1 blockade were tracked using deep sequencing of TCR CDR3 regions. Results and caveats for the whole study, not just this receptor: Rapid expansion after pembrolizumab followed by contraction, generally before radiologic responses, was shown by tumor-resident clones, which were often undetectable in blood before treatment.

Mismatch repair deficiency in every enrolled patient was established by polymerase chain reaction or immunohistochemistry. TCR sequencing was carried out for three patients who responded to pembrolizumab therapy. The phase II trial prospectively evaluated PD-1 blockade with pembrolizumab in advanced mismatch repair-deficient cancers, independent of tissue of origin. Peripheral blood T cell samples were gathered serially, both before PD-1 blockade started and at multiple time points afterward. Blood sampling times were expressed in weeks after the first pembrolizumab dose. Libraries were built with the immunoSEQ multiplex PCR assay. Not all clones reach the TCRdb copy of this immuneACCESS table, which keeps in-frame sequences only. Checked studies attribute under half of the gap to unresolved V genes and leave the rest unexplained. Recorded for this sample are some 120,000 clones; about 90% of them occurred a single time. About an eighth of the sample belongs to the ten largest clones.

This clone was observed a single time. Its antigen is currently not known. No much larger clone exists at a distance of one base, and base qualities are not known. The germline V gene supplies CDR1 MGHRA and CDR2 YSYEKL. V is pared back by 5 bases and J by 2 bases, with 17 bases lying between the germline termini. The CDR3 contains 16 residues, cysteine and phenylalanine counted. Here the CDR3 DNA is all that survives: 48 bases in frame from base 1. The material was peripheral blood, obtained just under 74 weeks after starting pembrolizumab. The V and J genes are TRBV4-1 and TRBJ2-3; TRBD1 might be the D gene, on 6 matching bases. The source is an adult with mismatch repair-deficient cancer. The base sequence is TGCGCCAGCAGCTCACATGACAGGAGCCTCACAGATACGCAGTATTTT. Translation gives CASSSHDRSLTDTQYF.